This T cell receptor (beta chain) is from a study of blood T cell repertoires in COVID-19. Across the whole study: Material from acute and convalescent COVID-19 was sourced from the United States, Italy and Spain.

This CDR3 region has 12 residues. In germline, CDR1 is SGHKS, CDR2 YYEKEE (reference sequence). V was shortened by 0 bases and J by 6 bases, with 7 bases between the two germline ends. This table comes from immunoSEQ multiplex PCR, and its TCRdb copy is limited to in-frame clones, with some not included. This table has around 100,000 clones, around 93% appearing once. The V gene is TRBV5-5, the J gene TRBJ2-7, with D unclear. The sample taken for sequencing was peripheral blood. The receptor's source is a human donor with active COVID-19. The donor label of this sample is uncertain. CDR3 amino acids: CASSLVVGEQYF. For the CDR3, the DNA is TGTGCCAGCAGCTTGGTGGTCGGCGAGCAGTACTTC.